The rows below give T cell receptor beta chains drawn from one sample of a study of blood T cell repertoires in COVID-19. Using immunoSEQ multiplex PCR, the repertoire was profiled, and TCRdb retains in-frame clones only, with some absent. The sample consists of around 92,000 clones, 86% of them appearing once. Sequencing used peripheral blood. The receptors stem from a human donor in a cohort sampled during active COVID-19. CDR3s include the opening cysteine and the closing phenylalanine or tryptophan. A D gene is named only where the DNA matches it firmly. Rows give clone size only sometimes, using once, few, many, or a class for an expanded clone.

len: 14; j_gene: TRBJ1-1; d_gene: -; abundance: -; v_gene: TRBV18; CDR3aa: CASSPTVMNTEAFF; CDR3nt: TGTGCCAGCTCACCGACTGTGATGAACACTGAAGCTTTCTTT
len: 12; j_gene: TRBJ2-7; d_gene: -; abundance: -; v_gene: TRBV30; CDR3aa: CAWARGYYEQYF; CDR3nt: TGTGCCTGGGCTAGGGGGTACTACGAGCAGTACTTC
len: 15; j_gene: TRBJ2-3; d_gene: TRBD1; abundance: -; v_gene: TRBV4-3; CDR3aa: CASSQEFQGADTQYF; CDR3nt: TGCGCCAGCAGCCAAGAATTTCAGGGGGCAGATACGCAGTATTTT
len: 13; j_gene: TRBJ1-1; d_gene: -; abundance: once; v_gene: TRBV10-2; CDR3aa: CASTEGGNTEAFF; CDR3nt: TGCGCCAGCACTGAAGGGGGGAACACTGAAGCTTTCTTT
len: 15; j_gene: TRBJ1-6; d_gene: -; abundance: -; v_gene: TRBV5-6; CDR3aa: CASSLSGGYNSPLHF; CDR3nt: TGTGCCAGCAGCTTGAGCGGGGGATATAATTCACCCCTCCACTTT
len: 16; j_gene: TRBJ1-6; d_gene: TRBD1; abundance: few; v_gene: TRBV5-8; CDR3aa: CASSLPGGSIGSPLHF; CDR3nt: TGTGCCAGCAGCTTACCAGGGGGGAGTATCGGATCACCCCTCCACTTT
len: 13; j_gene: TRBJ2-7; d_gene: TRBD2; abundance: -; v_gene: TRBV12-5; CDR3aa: CASGLAGAYEQYF; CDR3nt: TGTGCTAGTGGTCTAGCGGGGGCCTACGAGCAGTACTTC
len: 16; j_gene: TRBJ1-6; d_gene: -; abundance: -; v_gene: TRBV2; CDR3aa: CASTPQGGRSNSPLHF; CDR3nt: TGTGCCAGCACCCCCCAGGGCGGTCGGAGTAATTCACCCCTCCACTTT
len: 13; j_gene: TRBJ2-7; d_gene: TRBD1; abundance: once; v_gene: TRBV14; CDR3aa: CASRGDRAYEQYF; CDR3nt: TGTGCCAGCAGAGGGGACAGGGCTTACGAGCAGTACTTC
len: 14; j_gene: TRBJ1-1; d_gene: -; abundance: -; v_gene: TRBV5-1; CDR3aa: CASSPSGDNTEAFF; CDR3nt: TGCGCCAGCAGCCCCAGCGGGGATAACACTGAAGCTTTCTTT
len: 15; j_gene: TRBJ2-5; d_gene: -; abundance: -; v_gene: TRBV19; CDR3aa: CASSDLRTAEETQYF; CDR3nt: TGTGCCAGTAGTGACCTAAGGACAGCCGAAGAGACCCAGTACTTC
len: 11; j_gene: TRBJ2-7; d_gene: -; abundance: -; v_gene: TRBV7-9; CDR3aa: CASSPGLEQYF; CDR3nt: TGTGCCAGCAGCCCGGGACTGGAGCAGTACTTC
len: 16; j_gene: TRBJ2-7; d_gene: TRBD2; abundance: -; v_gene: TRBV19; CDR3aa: CASSPSGRASGNEQYF; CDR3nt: TGTGCCAGTAGTCCCAGCGGGAGGGCCTCCGGGAACGAGCAGTACTTC
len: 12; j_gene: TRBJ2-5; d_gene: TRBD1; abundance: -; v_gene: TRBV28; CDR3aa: CASRTTGGTQYF; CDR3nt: TGTGCCAGCAGAACCACAGGGGGGACCCAGTACTTC
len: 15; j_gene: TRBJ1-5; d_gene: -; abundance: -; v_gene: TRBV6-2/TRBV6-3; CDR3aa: CASSYTGGSNQPQHF; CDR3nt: TGTGCCAGCAGTTACACGGGGGGGAGCAATCAGCCCCAGCATTTT
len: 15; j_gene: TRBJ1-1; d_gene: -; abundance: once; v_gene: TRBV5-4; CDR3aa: CASSLSRGLNTEAFF; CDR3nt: TGTGCCAGCAGCTTGTCCCGGGGATTGAACACTGAAGCTTTCTTT
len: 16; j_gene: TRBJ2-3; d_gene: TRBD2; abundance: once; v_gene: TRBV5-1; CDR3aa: CASSRGTSGSGDTQYF; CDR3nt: TGCGCCAGCAGCAGGGGGACTAGCGGGAGTGGAGATACGCAGTATTTT
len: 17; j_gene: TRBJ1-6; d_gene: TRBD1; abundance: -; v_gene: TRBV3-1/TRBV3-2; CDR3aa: CASSQRFGTGTASPLHF; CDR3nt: TGTGCCAGCAGCCAACGCTTCGGGACAGGGACGGCATCACCCCTCCACTTT
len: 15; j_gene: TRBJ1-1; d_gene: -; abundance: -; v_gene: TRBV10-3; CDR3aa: CAISEGVEWNTEAFF; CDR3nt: TGTGCCATCAGTGAAGGGGTGGAGTGGAACACTGAAGCTTTCTTT
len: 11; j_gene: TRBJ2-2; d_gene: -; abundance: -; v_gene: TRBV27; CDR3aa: CASSPTGELFF; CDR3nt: TGTGCCAGCAGTCCGACCGGGGAGCTGTTTTTT
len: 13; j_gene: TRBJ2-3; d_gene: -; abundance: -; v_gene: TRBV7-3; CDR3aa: CASSTERRATQYF; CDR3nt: TGTGCCAGCTCAACTGAACGGAGGGCTACGCAGTATTTT
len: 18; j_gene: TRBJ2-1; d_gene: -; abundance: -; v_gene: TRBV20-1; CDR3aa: CSASGPGKGRISYNEQFF; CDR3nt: TGCAGTGCTAGTGGGCCCGGGAAGGGAAGAATCTCCTACAATGAGCAGTTCTTC
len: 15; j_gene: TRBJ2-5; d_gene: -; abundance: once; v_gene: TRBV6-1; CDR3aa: CASSDVVGTQETQYF; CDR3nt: TGTGCCAGCAGTGACGTGGTGGGGACACAAGAGACCCAGTACTTC
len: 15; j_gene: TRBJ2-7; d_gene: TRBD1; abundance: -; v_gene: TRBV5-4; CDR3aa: CASSFQTGGKDEQYF; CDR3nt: TGTGCCAGCAGCTTTCAGACAGGGGGCAAGGACGAGCAGTACTTC
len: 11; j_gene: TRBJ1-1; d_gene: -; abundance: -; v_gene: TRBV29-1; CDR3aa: CSVESQRGAFF; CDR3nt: TGCAGCGTTGAATCCCAAAGGGGAGCTTTCTTT
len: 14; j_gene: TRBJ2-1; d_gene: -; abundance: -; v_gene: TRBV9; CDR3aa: CASSVVALGLEQFF; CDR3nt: TGTGCCAGCAGCGTAGTTGCCCTGGGGCTTGAGCAGTTCTTC
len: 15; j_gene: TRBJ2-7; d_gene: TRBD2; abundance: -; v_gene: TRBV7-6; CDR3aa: CASSPRTSGSYEQYF; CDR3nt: TGTGCCAGCAGCCCGAGGACTAGCGGGAGCTACGAGCAGTACTTC
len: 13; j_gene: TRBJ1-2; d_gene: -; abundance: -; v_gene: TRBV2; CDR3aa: CASSDEGISGYTF; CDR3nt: TGTGCCAGCAGTGATGAGGGTATTAGCGGCTACACCTTC
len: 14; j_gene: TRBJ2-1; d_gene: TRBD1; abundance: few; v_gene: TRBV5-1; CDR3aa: CASSFGQAWDEQFF; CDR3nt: TGCGCCAGCAGCTTCGGACAGGCGTGGGATGAGCAGTTCTTC
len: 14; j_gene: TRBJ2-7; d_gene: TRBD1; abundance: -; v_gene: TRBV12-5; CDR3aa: CASTTGAILYEQYF; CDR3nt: TGTGCTAGTACCACAGGGGCGATTCTCTACGAGCAGTACTTC
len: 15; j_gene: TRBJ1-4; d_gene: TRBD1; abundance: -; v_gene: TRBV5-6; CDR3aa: CASSNRDRGSEKLFF; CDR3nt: TGTGCCAGCAGCAACCGGGACAGGGGATCTGAAAAACTGTTTTTT
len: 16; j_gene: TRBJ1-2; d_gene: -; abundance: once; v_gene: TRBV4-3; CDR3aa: CASSQEMGSPNYGYTF; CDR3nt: TGCGCCAGCAGCCAAGAAATGGGCTCTCCGAACTATGGCTACACCTTC
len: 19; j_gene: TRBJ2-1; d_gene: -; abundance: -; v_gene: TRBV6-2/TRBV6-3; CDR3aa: CASSRDRVASGSYYNEQFF; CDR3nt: TGTGCCAGCAGTCGGGACAGGGTGGCTAGCGGGAGTTACTACAATGAGCAGTTCTTC
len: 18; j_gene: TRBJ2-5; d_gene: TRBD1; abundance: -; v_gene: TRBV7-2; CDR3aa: CASSLAIVPGQGGETQYF; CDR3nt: TGTGCCAGCAGCTTAGCGATCGTCCCGGGACAGGGGGGAGAGACCCAGTACTTC
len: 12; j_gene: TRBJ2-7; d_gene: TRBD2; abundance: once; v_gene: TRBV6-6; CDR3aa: CASSLGGYEQYF; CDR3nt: TGTGCCAGCAGCCTGGGAGGGTACGAGCAGTACTTC
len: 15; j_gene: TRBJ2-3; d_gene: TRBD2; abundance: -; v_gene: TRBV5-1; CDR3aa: CASSPQGGIPDTQYF; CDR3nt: TGCGCCAGCAGCCCGCAGGGAGGGATCCCAGATACGCAGTATTTT
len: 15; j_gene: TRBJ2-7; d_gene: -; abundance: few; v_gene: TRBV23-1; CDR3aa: CASSHDDYFSYEQYF; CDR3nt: TGCGCCAGCAGTCACGATGACTATTTCTCCTACGAGCAGTACTTC
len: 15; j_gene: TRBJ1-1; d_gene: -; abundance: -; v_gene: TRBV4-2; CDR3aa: CASSQDPQLNTEAFF; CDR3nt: TGTGCCAGCAGCCAAGATCCACAGCTCAACACTGAAGCTTTCTTT
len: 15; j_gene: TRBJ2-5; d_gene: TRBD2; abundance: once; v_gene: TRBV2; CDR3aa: CASSEGLAGGETQYF; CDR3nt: TGTGCCAGCAGTGAGGGACTAGCGGGAGGAGAGACCCAGTACTTC
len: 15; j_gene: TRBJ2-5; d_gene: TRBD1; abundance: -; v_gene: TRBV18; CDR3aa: CASSPTGQGATAQYF; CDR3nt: TGTGCCAGCTCACCAACGGGGCAGGGGGCGACGGCCCAGTACTTC
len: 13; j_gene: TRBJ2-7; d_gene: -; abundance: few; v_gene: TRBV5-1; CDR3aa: CASALTGHYEQYF; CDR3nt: TGCGCCAGCGCCCTCACCGGACACTACGAGCAGTACTTC
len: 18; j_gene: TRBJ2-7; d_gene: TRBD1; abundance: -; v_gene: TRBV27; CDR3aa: CASSFRGGFTGQVYEQYF; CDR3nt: TGTGCCAGCAGTTTTCGTGGGGGGTTCACGGGACAGGTATACGAGCAGTACTTC
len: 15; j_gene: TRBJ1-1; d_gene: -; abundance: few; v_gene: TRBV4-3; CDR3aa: CASTAGYSKNTEAFF; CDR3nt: TGCGCCAGCACCGCAGGGTATAGTAAGAACACTGAAGCTTTCTTT
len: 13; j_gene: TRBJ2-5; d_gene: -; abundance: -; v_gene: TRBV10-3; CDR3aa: CAISDLSSPTQYF; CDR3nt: TGTGCCATCAGTGACCTGTCGTCCCCGACCCAGTACTTC
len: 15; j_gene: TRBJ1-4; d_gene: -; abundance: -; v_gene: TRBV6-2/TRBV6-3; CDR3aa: CASSLGSWKDEKLFF; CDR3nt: TGTGCCAGCAGTCTGGGGAGTTGGAAGGATGAAAAACTGTTTTTT
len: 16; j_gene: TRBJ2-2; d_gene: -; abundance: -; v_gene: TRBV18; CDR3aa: CASSLLPTSNTGELFF; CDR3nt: TGTGCCAGCTCACTGTTACCTACCTCTAACACCGGGGAGCTGTTTTTT
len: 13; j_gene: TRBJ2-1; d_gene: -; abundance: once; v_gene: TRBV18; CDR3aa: CASSPHAPGEQFF; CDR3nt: TGTGCCAGCTCGCCACACGCTCCGGGTGAGCAGTTCTTC
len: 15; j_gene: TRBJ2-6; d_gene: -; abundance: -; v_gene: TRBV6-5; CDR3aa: CASSWGLGGANVLTF; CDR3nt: TGTGCCAGCAGTTGGGGGCTGGGCGGGGCCAACGTCCTGACTTTC
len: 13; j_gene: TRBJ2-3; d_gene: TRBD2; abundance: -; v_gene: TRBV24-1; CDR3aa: CATSDHSSGQQYF; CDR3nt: TGTGCCACCAGTGATCACTCTAGCGGGCAGCAGTATTTT
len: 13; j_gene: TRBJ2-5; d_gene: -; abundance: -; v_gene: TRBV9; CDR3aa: CASSGSPEETQYF; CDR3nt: TGTGCCAGCAGCGGATCCCCAGAAGAGACCCAGTACTTC
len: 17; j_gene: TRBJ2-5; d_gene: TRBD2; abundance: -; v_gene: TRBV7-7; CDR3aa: CASSSAPGLAVQETQYF; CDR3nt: TGTGCCAGCAGCTCGGCCCCGGGACTAGCGGTTCAAGAGACCCAGTACTTC
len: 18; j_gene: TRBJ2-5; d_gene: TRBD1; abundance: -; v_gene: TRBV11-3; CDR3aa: CASSRYGVTGGDTETQYF; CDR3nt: TGTGCCAGCAGCCGATATGGGGTTACAGGGGGCGATACGGAGACCCAGTACTTC
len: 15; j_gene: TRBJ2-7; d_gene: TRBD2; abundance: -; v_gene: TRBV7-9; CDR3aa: CASSARLAGAYEQYF; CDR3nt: TGTGCCAGCAGCGCCCGACTAGCGGGAGCCTACGAGCAGTACTTC
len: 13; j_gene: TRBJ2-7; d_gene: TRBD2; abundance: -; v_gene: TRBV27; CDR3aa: CASSGTSGGEQYF; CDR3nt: TGTGCCAGCAGTGGGACTAGCGGGGGAGAGCAGTACTTC
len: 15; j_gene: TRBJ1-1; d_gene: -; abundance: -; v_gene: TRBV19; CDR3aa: CASSPGVVMNTEAFF; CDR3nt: TGTGCCAGTAGTCCCGGTGTGGTCATGAACACTGAAGCTTTCTTT